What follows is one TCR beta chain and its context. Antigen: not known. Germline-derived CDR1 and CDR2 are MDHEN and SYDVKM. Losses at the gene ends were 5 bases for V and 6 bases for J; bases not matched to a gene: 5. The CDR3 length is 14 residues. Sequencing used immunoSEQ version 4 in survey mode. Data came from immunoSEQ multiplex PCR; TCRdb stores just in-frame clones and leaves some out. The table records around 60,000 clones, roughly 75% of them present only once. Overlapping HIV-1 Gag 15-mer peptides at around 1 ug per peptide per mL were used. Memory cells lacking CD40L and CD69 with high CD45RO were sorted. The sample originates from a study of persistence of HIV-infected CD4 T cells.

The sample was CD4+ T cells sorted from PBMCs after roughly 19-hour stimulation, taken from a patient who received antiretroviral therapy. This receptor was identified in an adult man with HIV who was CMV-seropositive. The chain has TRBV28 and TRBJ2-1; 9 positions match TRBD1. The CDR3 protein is CASSTTGGSNEQFF. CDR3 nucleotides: TGTGCCAGCAGTACGACAGGGGGAAGCAATGAGCAGTTCTTC.